These T cell receptor beta chains were read from a single sample in a study of T cell responses to AZD1222 COVID-19 vaccine. TCRdb's copy holds only in-frame clones and misses some; the assay was immunoSEQ multiplex PCR. The table shows some 170,000 clones, with 70% to 90% occurring only once. This specimen consisted of peripheral blood, obtained 28 days after the second dose of the MenACWY control vaccine. These receptors were collected from an adult who received the MenACWY meningococcal vaccine as a control. The CDR3 runs from the conserved cysteine through the conserved F or W. The order of the fields is CDR3 length, D gene, clone size, J gene, V gene, CDR3 DNA, CDR3 protein. The D gene is left open where the match is weak. Rows may omit the clone size; those that give it use once, few, many or a size class.

len: 14; d_gene: TRBD2; abundance: NA; j_gene: TRBJ2-3; v_gene: TRBV19; CDR3nt: TGTGCCAGCATAGCGGGAGGGGTTGAGGATACGCAGTATTTT; CDR3aa: CASIAGGVEDTQYF
len: 13; d_gene: NA; abundance: NA; j_gene: TRBJ1-2; v_gene: TRBV7-2; CDR3nt: TGTGCCAGCAGCTTAGGAGGGAACTATGGCTACACCTTC; CDR3aa: CASSLGGNYGYTF
len: 16; d_gene: TRBD1; abundance: NA; j_gene: TRBJ2-2; v_gene: TRBV5-6; CDR3nt: TGTGCCAGCAGCAGACAGGGAGTATGGAACACCGGGGAGCTGTTTTTT; CDR3aa: CASSRQGVWNTGELFF
len: 15; d_gene: NA; abundance: NA; j_gene: TRBJ1-5; v_gene: TRBV5-1; CDR3nt: TGCGCCAGCAGCGTCACAGGGTTCGGCGATCAGCCCCAGCATTTT; CDR3aa: CASSVTGFGDQPQHF
len: 12; d_gene: NA; abundance: NA; j_gene: TRBJ2-5; v_gene: TRBV3-1/TRBV3-2; CDR3nt: TGTGCCAGCAGTGGACTAATAGAGACCCAGTACTTC; CDR3aa: CASSGLIETQYF
len: 15; d_gene: NA; abundance: NA; j_gene: TRBJ2-7; v_gene: TRBV11-2; CDR3nt: TGTGCCAGCAGCCCCCTTATCGACAGCTCCTACGAGCAGTACTTC; CDR3aa: CASSPLIDSSYEQYF
len: 16; d_gene: TRBD2; abundance: NA; j_gene: TRBJ2-7; v_gene: TRBV13; CDR3nt: TGTGCCAGCAGCTTAGCGGGAGGGTCCGCCTCCTACGAGCAGTACTTC; CDR3aa: CASSLAGGSASYEQYF
len: 15; d_gene: TRBD1; abundance: NA; j_gene: TRBJ1-5; v_gene: TRBV30; CDR3nt: TGTGCCTGGAGTCAGCGACAGGGGGCGACTCAGCCCCAGCATTTT; CDR3aa: CAWSQRQGATQPQHF
len: 11; d_gene: NA; abundance: NA; j_gene: TRBJ1-1; v_gene: TRBV20-1; CDR3nt: TGCAGTGCTACCGAAACGGATCTAGCTTTCTTT; CDR3aa: CSATETDLAFF
len: 20; d_gene: TRBD2; abundance: once; j_gene: TRBJ2-1; v_gene: TRBV19; CDR3nt: TGTGCCAGTAGTATGAAGTCCGAGGGACTAGCGGGTACAACGAACAATGAGCAGTTCTTC; CDR3aa: CASSMKSEGLAGTTNNEQFF
len: 15; d_gene: TRBD1; abundance: NA; j_gene: TRBJ2-1; v_gene: TRBV18; CDR3nt: TGTGCCAGCTCACCAATGAGGACAGGGCGGAATGAGCAGTTCTTC; CDR3aa: CASSPMRTGRNEQFF
len: 19; d_gene: TRBD2; abundance: NA; j_gene: TRBJ2-1; v_gene: TRBV13; CDR3nt: TGTGCCAGCAGGGAAGGCGGACTAGCGGGAGGGGGCTCCTACAATGAGCAGTTCTTC; CDR3aa: CASREGGLAGGGSYNEQFF
len: 14; d_gene: TRBD1; abundance: NA; j_gene: TRBJ1-5; v_gene: TRBV6-6; CDR3nt: TGTGCCAGCACCCCAGACAGGGAGGGTCAGCCCCAGCATTTT; CDR3aa: CASTPDREGQPQHF
len: 14; d_gene: NA; abundance: NA; j_gene: TRBJ2-5; v_gene: TRBV28; CDR3nt: TGTGCCAGCAGTTTAACAGGGAACCAAGAGACCCAGTACTTC; CDR3aa: CASSLTGNQETQYF
len: 12; d_gene: TRBD2; abundance: NA; j_gene: TRBJ2-1; v_gene: TRBV18; CDR3nt: TGTGCCACTCTAGCGGGGGGTAATGAGCAGTTCTTC; CDR3aa: CATLAGGNEQFF
len: 13; d_gene: NA; abundance: NA; j_gene: TRBJ2-2; v_gene: TRBV29-1; CDR3nt: TGCAGCGTTGCTGGGCAGAGCACCGGGGAGCTGTTTTTT; CDR3aa: CSVAGQSTGELFF
len: 15; d_gene: TRBD1; abundance: NA; j_gene: TRBJ1-2; v_gene: TRBV28; CDR3nt: TGTGCCAGCAGGGGAAATGAGGGGGCGCTGAAAGGCTACACCTTC; CDR3aa: CASRGNEGALKGYTF
len: 16; d_gene: NA; abundance: NA; j_gene: TRBJ1-1; v_gene: TRBV14; CDR3nt: TGTGCCAGCAGCCGGCCTGGTCGGGGGCGCAATACTGAAGCTTTCTTT; CDR3aa: CASSRPGRGRNTEAFF
len: 15; d_gene: NA; abundance: NA; j_gene: TRBJ1-3; v_gene: TRBV28; CDR3nt: TGTGCCAGCAGTTTATGGCGGGGCTCTGGAAACACCATATATTTT; CDR3aa: CASSLWRGSGNTIYF
len: 16; d_gene: NA; abundance: NA; j_gene: TRBJ1-2; v_gene: TRBV5-6; CDR3nt: TGTGCCAGCAGCCTTTTACGGGAGGGGTTCAACTATGGCTACACCTTC; CDR3aa: CASSLLREGFNYGYTF
len: 16; d_gene: TRBD1; abundance: NA; j_gene: TRBJ2-5; v_gene: TRBV18; CDR3nt: TGTGCCAGCTCACTGGGACAGGGGTCCGTACACGAGACCCAGTACTTC; CDR3aa: CASSLGQGSVHETQYF
len: 15; d_gene: NA; abundance: NA; j_gene: TRBJ1-6; v_gene: TRBV2; CDR3nt: TGTGCCAGCAGGGGGACGAGTTCGGGGAATTCACCCCTCCACTTT; CDR3aa: CASRGTSSGNSPLHF
len: 11; d_gene: NA; abundance: NA; j_gene: TRBJ1-2; v_gene: TRBV28; CDR3nt: TGTGCCAGCAGCTCTCCTTATGGCTACACCTTC; CDR3aa: CASSSPYGYTF
len: 13; d_gene: NA; abundance: NA; j_gene: TRBJ2-5; v_gene: TRBV5-4; CDR3nt: TGTGCCAGCAGCTCCCAGGGTGGAGAGACCCAGTACTTC; CDR3aa: CASSSQGGETQYF
len: 16; d_gene: TRBD2; abundance: NA; j_gene: TRBJ2-5; v_gene: TRBV9; CDR3nt: TGTGCCAGCAGCCCGAGGACTAGCGGGAGTGGGGAGACCCAGTACTTC; CDR3aa: CASSPRTSGSGETQYF
len: 13; d_gene: NA; abundance: once; j_gene: TRBJ2-5; v_gene: TRBV7-2; CDR3nt: TGTGCCAGCAGCTCAGGACGGAAAGAGACCCAGTACTTC; CDR3aa: CASSSGRKETQYF
len: 13; d_gene: NA; abundance: NA; j_gene: TRBJ1-1; v_gene: TRBV5-4; CDR3nt: TGTGCCAGCAGCTCATTGGTGAACACTGAAGCTTTCTTT; CDR3aa: CASSSLVNTEAFF
len: 16; d_gene: TRBD1; abundance: few; j_gene: TRBJ1-6; v_gene: TRBV28; CDR3nt: TGTGCCAGCAGTGCCCTAGACAGGGGCCCTAATTCACCCCTCCACTTT; CDR3aa: CASSALDRGPNSPLHF
len: 16; d_gene: NA; abundance: NA; j_gene: TRBJ2-2; v_gene: TRBV11-2; CDR3nt: TGTGCCAGCAGCTCTGGACTTTATCCCCAAACCGGGGAGCTGTTTTTT; CDR3aa: CASSSGLYPQTGELFF
len: 13; d_gene: NA; abundance: NA; j_gene: TRBJ2-7; v_gene: TRBV5-1; CDR3nt: TGCGCCAGCAGCCCCTTTTCCGCCTACGAGCAGTACTTC; CDR3aa: CASSPFSAYEQYF
len: 13; d_gene: NA; abundance: NA; j_gene: TRBJ1-1; v_gene: TRBV6-2/TRBV6-3; CDR3nt: TGTGCCAGCAGTTACACGGTGAACACTGAAGCTTTCTTT; CDR3aa: CASSYTVNTEAFF
len: 13; d_gene: NA; abundance: NA; j_gene: TRBJ1-1; v_gene: TRBV6-1; CDR3nt: TGTGCCAGCAGTGAAGAGGGAGGCACTGAAGCTTTCTTT; CDR3aa: CASSEEGGTEAFF
len: 15; d_gene: NA; abundance: NA; j_gene: TRBJ2-7; v_gene: TRBV7-9; CDR3nt: TGTGCCAGCAGCGCTTGGACAGGGAGGGTCGGGGAGCAGTACTTC; CDR3aa: CASSAWTGRVGEQYF
len: 16; d_gene: TRBD1; abundance: NA; j_gene: TRBJ1-5; v_gene: TRBV19; CDR3nt: TGTGCCAGTAGTATGGGAGGGGGCCGGAGCAATCAGCCCCAGCATTTT; CDR3aa: CASSMGGGRSNQPQHF
len: 15; d_gene: NA; abundance: NA; j_gene: TRBJ2-7; v_gene: TRBV6-5; CDR3nt: TGTGCCAGCAGTTTTAGCGGCGAGGGATCCTACGAGCAGTACTTC; CDR3aa: CASSFSGEGSYEQYF
len: 16; d_gene: TRBD2; abundance: NA; j_gene: TRBJ2-1; v_gene: TRBV19; CDR3nt: TGTGCCAGTAGTAATCGGGGAGGGGTGCCCTACAATGAGCAGTTCTTC; CDR3aa: CASSNRGGVPYNEQFF
len: 14; d_gene: NA; abundance: few; j_gene: TRBJ1-2; v_gene: TRBV28; CDR3nt: TGTGCCAGCACGAGGCAAATTGGAATCTATGGCTACACCTTC; CDR3aa: CASTRQIGIYGYTF
len: 14; d_gene: NA; abundance: once; j_gene: TRBJ2-7; v_gene: TRBV27; CDR3nt: TGTGCCAGCAGTTTAGGTTGGGGGACCGACGAGCAGTACTTC; CDR3aa: CASSLGWGTDEQYF
len: 16; d_gene: NA; abundance: NA; j_gene: TRBJ1-1; v_gene: TRBV7-9; CDR3nt: TGTGCCAGCAGCTTTTTCGTCATAGGGGATGGAACTGAAGCTTTCTTT; CDR3aa: CASSFFVIGDGTEAFF
len: 14; d_gene: NA; abundance: NA; j_gene: TRBJ2-7; v_gene: TRBV28; CDR3nt: TGTGCCAGCAGTTTTCTAGGGAACTCCTACGAGCAGTACTTC; CDR3aa: CASSFLGNSYEQYF